Reported below is one T cell receptor beta chain. This table comes from immunoSEQ multiplex PCR, and its TCRdb copy is limited to in-frame clones, with some not included. The table lists 40,000 to 60,000 clones, 80% to 95% of them singletons, with about 0.67% in the top ten. The data originate from a study of T cell changes during pregnancy in multiple sclerosis. The sequences come from CD4+ T cells from peripheral blood mononuclear cells, collected in the third trimester of pregnancy. The sequence was collected from a female donor with multiple sclerosis, enrolled in a pregnancy study.

CDR3 protein: CASSPFRTEAFF. DNA for the CDR3: TGTGCCAGCTCACCCTTTCGCACTGAAGCTTTCTTT. The chain is built from TRBV18 and TRBJ1-1, with D uncertain. The CDR3 consists of 12 residues. V lost 3 bases, J lost 4 bases, and 6 bases lay in between. Germline values: CDR1 KGHSH, CDR2 LQKENI.